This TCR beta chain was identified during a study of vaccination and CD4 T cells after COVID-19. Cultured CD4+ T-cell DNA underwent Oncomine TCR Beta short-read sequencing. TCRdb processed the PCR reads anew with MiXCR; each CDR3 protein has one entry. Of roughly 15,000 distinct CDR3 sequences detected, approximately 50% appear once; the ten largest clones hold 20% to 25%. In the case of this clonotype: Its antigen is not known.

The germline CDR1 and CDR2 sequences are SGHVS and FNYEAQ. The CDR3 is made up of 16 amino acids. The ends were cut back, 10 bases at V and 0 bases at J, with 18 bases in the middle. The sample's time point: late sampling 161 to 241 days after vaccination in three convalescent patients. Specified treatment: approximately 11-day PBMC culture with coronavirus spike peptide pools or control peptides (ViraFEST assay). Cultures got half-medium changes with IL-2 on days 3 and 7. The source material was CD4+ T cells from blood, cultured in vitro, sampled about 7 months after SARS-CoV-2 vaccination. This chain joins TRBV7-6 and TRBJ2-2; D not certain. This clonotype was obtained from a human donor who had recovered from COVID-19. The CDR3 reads CATSSRTDPNTGELFF. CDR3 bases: TGTGCCACCTCCTCGCGCACTGACCCGAACACCGGGGAGCTGTTTTTT. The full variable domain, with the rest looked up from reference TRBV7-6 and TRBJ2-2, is GAGVSQSPRYKVTKRGQDVALRCDPISGHVSLYWYRQALGQGPEFLTYFNYEAQQDKSGLPNDRFSAERPEGSISTLTIQRTEQRDSAMYRCATSSRTDPNTGELFFGEGSRLTVL.